Listed below are T cell receptor beta chains from one sample, sequenced in a study of OX40 agonist ivuxolimab in advanced cancers. Measured with immunoSEQ multiplex PCR; TCRdb has only the in-frame clones, and not every one. The sample has 75,000 to 100,000 clones; around 80% are singletons. The sample here was CD4+ or CD8+ T cells sorted from blood, taken in a trial of the OX40 agonist ivuxolimab. The receptors here all came from an adult with an advanced solid tumor such as melanoma, head and neck, liver or kidney cancer. Both conserved end residues are part of each CDR3. D genes are given only for firm matches. Clone sizes are given selectively: once, few, many, or a class where the clone is expanded.

cdr3_aa,cdr3_nt,v_call,j_call,clone_size,d_call
CASSLAGGERGYEQYF,TGTGCCAGCAGCTTGGCGGGTGGGGAGCGGGGGTACGAGCAGTACTTC,TRBV5-4,TRBJ2-7,NA,TRBD2
CASSAQQAPNEKLFF,TGTGCCAGCAGCGCGCAACAGGCTCCGAATGAAAAACTGTTTTTT,TRBV7-9,TRBJ1-4,NA,NA
CASSRQSSYEQYF,TGTGCCAGCAGCCGACAGAGCTCCTACGAGCAGTACTTC,TRBV2,TRBJ2-7,NA,NA
CASSLVSGGPNEQFF,TGTGCCAGCAGCTTAGTAAGCGGGGGGCCGAATGAGCAGTTCTTC,TRBV11-3,TRBJ2-1,NA,TRBD2
CASSLAGTPNTEAFF,TGCGCCAGCAGCTTGGCCGGGACCCCGAACACTGAAGCTTTCTTT,TRBV5-1,TRBJ1-1,NA,NA
CASSSSSSYNEQFF,TGTGCCAGCAGTTCGTCTAGCTCCTACAATGAGCAGTTCTTC,TRBV27,TRBJ2-1,NA,NA
CASISPDTGELFF,TGTGCCAGCATCTCTCCGGACACCGGGGAGCTGTTTTTT,TRBV9,TRBJ2-2,NA,NA
CASSNLGTEAFF,TGTGCCAGTAGTAACTTGGGCACTGAAGCTTTCTTT,TRBV19,TRBJ1-1,NA,NA
CASRRAGLTGNEQFF,TGTGCCAGCAGACGTGCGGGACTAACAGGCAATGAGCAGTTCTTC,TRBV27,TRBJ2-1,NA,TRBD2
CASSSDRGRRDEQYF,TGTGCCAGCAGTTCGGACAGGGGCCGCAGGGACGAGCAGTACTTC,TRBV6-5,TRBJ2-7,few,TRBD1
CASGPTGKLATNEKLFF,TGTGCCAGCGGACCTACAGGGAAACTTGCAACTAATGAAAAACTGTTTTTT,TRBV28,TRBJ1-4,NA,NA
CASSLKGASGPYEQYF,TGTGCCAGCAGCTTAAAAGGGGCTAGCGGGCCCTACGAGCAGTACTTC,TRBV7-9,TRBJ2-7,NA,TRBD2
CASSLPGLAYEQFF,TGCGCCAGCAGCCTACCGGGACTAGCCTATGAGCAGTTCTTC,TRBV4-1,TRBJ2-1,NA,TRBD2
CSCAMSSGNTIYF,TGCAGCTGCGCGATGAGCTCTGGAAACACCATATATTTT,TRBV29-1,TRBJ1-3,NA,NA
CAIFRVSREEDYGYTF,TGTGCCATCTTTCGGGTCTCCCGGGAGGAGGACTATGGCTACACCTTC,TRBV10-3,TRBJ1-2,NA,NA
CASSLEIPGQRRNYGYTF,TGCGCCAGCAGCTTGGAAATCCCGGGACAGAGAAGAAACTATGGCTACACCTTC,TRBV5-1,TRBJ1-2,NA,TRBD1
CASSTTGFTDTQYF,TGTGCCAGCTCAACGACAGGCTTCACAGATACGCAGTATTTT,TRBV18,TRBJ2-3,few,NA
CASSSGGGRNTEAFF,TGTGCCAGCAGCTCAGGCGGGGGCCGAAACACTGAAGCTTTCTTT,TRBV5-4,TRBJ1-1,many,NA
CASSGDTRTDTQYF,TGTGCCAGCAGCGGGGACACACGCACAGATACGCAGTATTTT,TRBV5-4,TRBJ2-3,NA,NA
CASSLLASGGGNEQFF,TGCGCCAGCAGCTTGCTCGCTAGCGGGGGTGGAAATGAGCAGTTCTTC,TRBV5-1,TRBJ2-1,NA,TRBD2
CASSPYLGQRNIQYF,TGTGCCAGCAGCCCCTATCTGGGCCAGAGGAACATTCAGTACTTC,TRBV11-1,TRBJ2-4,few,NA
CASSMGRVYNEQFF,TGTGCCAGTAGTATGGGGCGGGTCTACAATGAGCAGTTCTTC,TRBV19,TRBJ2-1,NA,NA
CASSTGGSGALRNTQYF,TGTGCCAGCAGCACAGGAGGGAGCGGGGCTCTTCGAAACACGCAGTATTTT,TRBV7-2,TRBJ2-3,NA,TRBD2
CASSRTGTDSYEQYF,TGTGCCAGCAGTCGGACCGGGACAGACTCCTACGAGCAGTACTTC,TRBV6-1,TRBJ2-7,NA,TRBD1
CASSINGGQGWWNEQFF,TGTGCCAGTAGTATTAACGGCGGACAGGGTTGGTGGAATGAGCAGTTCTTC,TRBV19,TRBJ2-1,NA,TRBD1
CASSISPVPQHF,TGTGCCAGTAGTATTAGCCCCGTGCCCCAGCATTTT,TRBV19,TRBJ1-5,NA,NA
CASSNFTWTAGDGYTF,TGTGCCAGCAGTAATTTTACTTGGACAGCGGGGGATGGCTACACCTTC,TRBV27,TRBJ1-2,few,NA
CASRYSGLMNTEAFF,TGTGCCAGCAGGTACAGTGGACTCATGAACACTGAAGCTTTCTTT,TRBV25-1,TRBJ1-1,NA,NA
CASTLRGNAGNTIYF,TGTGCCAGCACCCTCAGGGGGAACGCTGGAAACACCATATATTTT,TRBV5-6,TRBJ1-3,NA,TRBD1